The T cell receptor beta chain described here comes from a study of T cell changes during pregnancy in multiple sclerosis. The CDR3 runs to 14 residues. Trimming removed 9 bases from V and 2 bases from J, with 17 bases in between. The V gene's germline CDR1 is SGHNT and CDR2 YYREEE (reference sequence). Profiling relied on immunoSEQ multiplex PCR, and the TCRdb table lists in-frame clones only, not all of them. The sample lists about 44,000 clones; about 95% were seen once. This chain joins TRBV5-4 and TRBJ2-5; D may be TRBD1 (6 bases). The clonotype comes from a female donor with multiple sclerosis, enrolled in a pregnancy study. Material: peripheral blood, obtained in the second trimester of pregnancy. As DNA, the CDR3 is TGTGCCATAACTAGGGGGTTGGGGCAAGAGACCCAGTACTTC. Translating it yields CAITRGLGQETQYF.